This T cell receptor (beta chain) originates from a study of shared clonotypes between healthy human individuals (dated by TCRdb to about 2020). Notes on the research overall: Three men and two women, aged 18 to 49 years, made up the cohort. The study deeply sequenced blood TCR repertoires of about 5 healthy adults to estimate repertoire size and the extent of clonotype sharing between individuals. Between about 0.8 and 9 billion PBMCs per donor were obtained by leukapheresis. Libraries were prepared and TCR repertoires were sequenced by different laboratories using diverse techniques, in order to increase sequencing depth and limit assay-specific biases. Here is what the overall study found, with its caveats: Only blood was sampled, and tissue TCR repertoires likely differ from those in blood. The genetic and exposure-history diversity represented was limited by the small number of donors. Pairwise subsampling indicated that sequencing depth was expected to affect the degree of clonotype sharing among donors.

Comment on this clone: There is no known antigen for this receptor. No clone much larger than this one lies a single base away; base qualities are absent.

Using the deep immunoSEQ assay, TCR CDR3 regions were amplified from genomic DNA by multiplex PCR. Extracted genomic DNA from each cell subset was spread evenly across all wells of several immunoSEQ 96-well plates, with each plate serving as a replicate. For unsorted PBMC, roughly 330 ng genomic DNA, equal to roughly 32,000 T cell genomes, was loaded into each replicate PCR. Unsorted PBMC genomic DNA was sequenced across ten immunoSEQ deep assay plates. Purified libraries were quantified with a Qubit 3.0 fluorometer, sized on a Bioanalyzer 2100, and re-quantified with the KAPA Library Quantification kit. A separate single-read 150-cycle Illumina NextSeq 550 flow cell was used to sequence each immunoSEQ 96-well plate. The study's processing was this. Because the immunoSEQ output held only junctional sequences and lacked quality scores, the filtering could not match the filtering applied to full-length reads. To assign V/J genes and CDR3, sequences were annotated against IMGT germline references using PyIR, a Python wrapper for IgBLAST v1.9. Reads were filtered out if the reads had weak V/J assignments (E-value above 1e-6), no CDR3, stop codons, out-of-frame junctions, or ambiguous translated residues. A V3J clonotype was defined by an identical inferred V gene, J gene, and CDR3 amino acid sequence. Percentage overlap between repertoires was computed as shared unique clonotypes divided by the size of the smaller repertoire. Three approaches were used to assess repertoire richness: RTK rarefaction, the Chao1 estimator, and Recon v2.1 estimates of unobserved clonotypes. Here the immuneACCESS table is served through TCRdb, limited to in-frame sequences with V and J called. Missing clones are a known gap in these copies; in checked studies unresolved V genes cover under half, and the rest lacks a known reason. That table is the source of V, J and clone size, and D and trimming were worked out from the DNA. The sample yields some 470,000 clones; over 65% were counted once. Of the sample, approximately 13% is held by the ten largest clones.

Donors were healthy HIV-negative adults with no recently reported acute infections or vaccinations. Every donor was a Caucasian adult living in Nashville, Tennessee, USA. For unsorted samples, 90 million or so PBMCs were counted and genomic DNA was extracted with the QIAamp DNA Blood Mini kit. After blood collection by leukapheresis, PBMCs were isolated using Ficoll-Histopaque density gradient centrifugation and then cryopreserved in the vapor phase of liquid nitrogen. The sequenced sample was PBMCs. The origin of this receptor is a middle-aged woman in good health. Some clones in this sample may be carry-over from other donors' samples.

The sequence in DNA is TGCAGCGTTCAACAGGGAGGTGGCACTGAAGCTTTCTTT. It encodes CSVQQGGGTEAFF. In this chain, TRBV29-1 is recombined with TRBJ1-1; TRBD1 might be the D gene, on 6 matching bases. CDR1 is given as SQVTM and CDR2 as ANQGSEA, both from the germline V gene. The CDR3 covers 13 residues, taking in both the cysteine and the phenylalanine. Just the 39-base CDR3 DNA is kept, in frame starting at base 1. Trimming removed 5 bases from V and 4 bases from J, leaving 14 bases between the germline ends.